This entry lists 27 T cell receptor beta chains sequenced from one sample in a study of cytomegalovirus exposure and HLA in healthy donors. The study ran its PCR with 60 Vbeta and 13 Jbeta primers. TCRdb's copy holds only in-frame clones and misses some; the assay was immunoSEQ multiplex PCR. The top ten hold more than 3% of the sample, which has 85,000 to 130,000 clones, around 80% seen once. The source material was PBMCs. The receptors were gathered from a man in his 60s in good health and CMV-seronegative.

The gene calls are TRBV2 and TRBJ2-7; perhaps TRBD2 as D (5 bases). Trimming took off 7 bases at V and 0 bases at J, with 16 bases between the two ends. Germline CDR1 is SNHLY and CDR2 is FYNNEI. The CDR3 spans 15 residues. The CDR3 sequence: CASIRRETSSYEQYF. As DNA, the CDR3 is TGTGCCAGCATTCGAAGAGAAACTAGCTCCTACGAGCAGTACTTC.

The V and J genes are TRBV19 and TRBJ1-1, with a possible D match to TRBD1 (5 bases). The CDR3 is made up of 14 amino acids. Trimming stripped 6 bases from V and 0 bases from J, with 11 bases between. Germline CDR1 is LNHDA and CDR2 is SQIVND (reference sequence). The chain's CDR3 is CASRTREMNTEAFF. The DNA for the CDR3 is TGTGCCAGTAGAACCAGGGAAATGAACACTGAAGCTTTCTTT. Filled out from reference TRBV19 and TRBJ1-1, the complete variable domain reads DGGITQSPKYLFRKEGQNVTLSCEQNLNHDAMYWYRQDPGQGLRLIYYSQIVNDFQKGDIAEGYSVSREKKESFPLTVTSAQKNPTAFYLCASRTREMNTEAFFGQGTRLTVV.

This clone was counted once. The J gene is TRBJ1-2, the V gene TRBV4-2, with a tentative D call TRBD1 (5 bases). Between the trimmed V and J ends, which lost 3 bases and 4 bases, there was a span of 15 bases. The CDR3 is 15 amino acids. Germline-derived CDR1 and CDR2 are LGHNA and YNFKEQ. The CDR3 reads CASSQATEGVYGYTF. The CDR3 bases are TGTGCCAGCAGCCAGGCTACAGAAGGGGTCTATGGCTACACCTTC.

This chain links TRBV4-3 with TRBJ2-3; perhaps TRBD1 as D (6 bases). The CDR3 extends over 15 amino acids. Trimming pared 5 bases from V and 4 bases from J, leaving 16 bases between. Germline CDR1 reads LGHNA; CDR2 reads YSLEER. The CDR3 bases are TGCGCCAGCAGCGAACAGGGAAGTGGGGCAGATACGCAGTATTTT. Its protein product is CASSEQGSGADTQYF.

This clone appeared a few times. The V gene is TRBV6-5, the J gene TRBJ1-2, with D possibly matching TRBD1 (6 bases). CDR1 is MNHEY and CDR2 is SVGAGI in the germline V gene. CDR3 length equals 14 residues. Trimming removed 6 bases at V and 5 bases at J, with 16 bases between. The CDR3 DNA reads TGTGCCAGCAGCGAAAGGGGGGGTCGGTATGGCTACACCTTC. Residues: CASSERGGRYGYTF.

The chain links TRBV15 to TRBJ1-1; D is undetermined. The CDR3 has 13 amino acids. Trimming took 5 bases from V and 1 from J, leaving 8 bases between them. Germline lookup yields CDR1 LNHNV and CDR2 YYDKDF (reference sequence). This chain's CDR3 is CATSPRRNTEAFF. In DNA form, the CDR3 reads TGTGCCACCAGCCCCCGTAGGAACACTGAAGCTTTCTTT.

The chain carries TRBV6-5 and TRBJ1-1; D perhaps matches TRBD1 (6 bases). The CDR3 is made up of 14 amino acids. Per germline, CDR1 MNHEY and CDR2 SVGAGI. V lost 2 bases to trimming and J lost 4 bases, with 11 bases between them. CDR3 sequence (DNA): TGTGCCAGCAGTTACGGCAGGGGAGTCACTGAAGCTTTCTTT. It yields the protein CASSYGRGVTEAFF.

This chain connects TRBV5-8 to TRBJ2-6; TRBD1 is a possible D gene (6 bases). V lost 4 bases and J lost 0, with 14 bases in between. The germline gives CDR1 SGHTS, CDR2 YDEGEE. The CDR3 extends over 17 amino acids. CDR3 DNA sequence: TGTGCCAGCAGCGTGGGACACCTTCTCTCTGGGGCCAACGTCCTGACTTTC. This sequence encodes CASSVGHLLSGANVLTF.

This clone has a single count. The V gene is TRBV5-6, the J gene TRBJ1-5; weak D call: TRBD1 (6 bases). This CDR3 is built from 15 residues. V lost 4 bases to trimming and J lost 1 base, with 12 bases between them. Germline CDR1 SGHDT, CDR2 YYEEEE. The CDR3: CASSRRGASNQPQHF. CDR3 nucleotides: TGTGCCAGCAGCCGCCGGGGGGCAAGCAATCAGCCCCAGCATTTT.

This clone was counted a single time. The J gene is TRBJ2-5, the V gene TRBV19, with 8 bases identical to TRBD1. The CDR3 loop spans 13 amino acids. CDR1 is LNHDA, CDR2 SQIVND, per germline (reference sequence). Unmatched junction bases numbered 3, after V lost 5 bases and J lost 4 bases. CDR3 DNA sequence: TGTGCCAGTAGTCTCGGACAGGGAGAGACCCAGTACTTC. Protein sequence: CASSLGQGETQYF.

A few counts support this clone. The V call is TRBV5-1, the J call TRBJ2-1; D is perhaps TRBD1 (6 bases). Deletions cut 2 bases from V and 9 bases from J, with 15 bases between. The CDR3 is made up of 14 amino acids. Germline CDR1 is SGHRS and CDR2 is YFSETQ. The CDR3 nucleotides are TGCGCCAGCAGCTTCCCCAGGGGAGTTGGTGAGCAGTTCTTC. Translated: CASSFPRGVGEQFF. Using reference TRBV5-1 and TRBJ2-1 for the parts outside the CDR3, the full variable domain is KAGVTQTPRYLIKTRGQQVTLSCSPISGHRSVSWYQQTPGQGLQFLFEYFSETQRNKGNFPGRFSGRQFSNSRSEMNVSTLELGDSALYLCASSFPRGVGEQFFGPGTRLTVL.

The gene calls are TRBV29-1 and TRBJ2-5; 12 bases fit TRBD2. The CDR3 totals 16 residues. Trimming removed 5 bases from V and 2 bases from J; junction bases left unmatched: 9. Germline CDR1 is SQVTM and CDR2 is ANQGSEA. The CDR3 reads CSVSLTSGGPQETQYF. As DNA, the CDR3 is TGCAGCGTTAGCTTAACTAGCGGGGGGCCACAAGAGACCCAGTACTTC.

V usage is TRBV5-1 and J usage is TRBJ1-2; 8 bases align to TRBD1. Germline loops: CDR1 SGHRS, CDR2 YFSETQ. After removal of 3 bases from V and 3 bases from J, the junction contained 4 bases not matched to a gene. The CDR3 runs to 14 residues. CDR3 in DNA: TGCGCCAGCAGCTCAGGGACAGGTTACTATGGCTACACCTTC. The encoded protein is CASSSGTGYYGYTF.

This clone was detected a few times. The rearrangement links TRBV6-4 to TRBJ1-2; no reliable D call. V gave up 5 bases and J gave up 7 bases, with 17 bases separating them. This CDR3 is built from 14 residues. In germline, CDR1 is MRHNA, CDR2 SNTAGT. The CDR3, as DNA: TGTGCCAGCAGTCCCGTGGAGGGCTCTGGTGGCTACACCTTC. Residues: CASSPVEGSGGYTF.

V gene TRBV7-2 combines with J gene TRBJ2-5; D not resolved. The CDR3 spans 15 residues. Trimming removed 9 bases from V and 2 bases from J, with 19 bases in between. The V gene's germline CDR1 is SGHTA and CDR2 FQGNSA. The DNA of the CDR3 is TGTGCCAGTTCGATCCTTCACACAACACAAGAGACCCAGTACTTC. Its protein is CASSILHTTQETQYF.

The chain recombines TRBV6-5 with TRBJ1-2; 7 nucleotides match TRBD1. After removal of 6 bases from V and 3 bases from J, the junction contained 4 bases not matched to a gene. Germline V gene lookup returns CDR1 MNHEY and CDR2 SVGAGI. The CDR3 is 13 residues long. The CDR3 protein is CASRVGTDYGYTF. The CDR3 DNA is TGTGCCAGCAGGGTCGGGACAGACTATGGCTACACCTTC.

The V call is TRBV6-5, the J call TRBJ2-5; the match to TRBD2 covers 8 bases. The CDR3 consists of 12 residues. The germline V gene has CDR1 MNHEY and CDR2 SVGAGI. The V and J ends lost 5 bases and 7 bases, in that order; junction bases with no gene match: 3. The CDR3 region has the DNA TGTGCCAGCAGTCGGGGGGGCGTGACCCAGTACTTC. Translating gives CASSRGGVTQYF.

The chain carries TRBV9 and TRBJ1-2, with D tentatively TRBD1 (5 bases). This CDR3 has 14 amino acids. V lost 0 bases, J lost 4 bases, and 10 bases lay in between. The V gene's germline CDR1 is SGDLS and CDR2 YYNGEE. The CDR3 DNA follows: TGTGCCAGCAGCGTAGGGGAGGGGATCTATGGCTACACCTTC. This sequence encodes CASSVGEGIYGYTF.

The gene calls are TRBV18 and TRBJ1-2; 7 nucleotides agree with TRBD1. Germline loops: CDR1 KGHSH, CDR2 LQKENI. V shed 0 bases and J 8 bases; nucleotides not matched to a gene: 3. This CDR3 has 13 amino acids. Here the CDR3 reads CASSPPQGGGYTF. The CDR3 coding sequence is TGTGCCAGCTCACCACCGCAGGGGGGAGGCTACACCTTC.

The V gene is TRBV6-5, the J gene TRBJ2-3, with 7 bases matching TRBD2. CDR3 length: 14 residues. The germline gives CDR1 MNHEY, CDR2 SVGAGI. V was pared by 2 bases and J by 4 bases, with 3 bases of the junction left unmatched. The CDR3 DNA reads as TGTGCCAGCAGTTACAGGGAGGGGCCAGATACGCAGTATTTT. Translation: CASSYREGPDTQYF.

The chain carries TRBV7-6 and TRBJ2-2; TRBD1 is a possible D gene (5 bases). Trimming cost V 5 bases and J 0 bases, with 10 bases left between them. The CDR3 is made up of 15 amino acids. Germline V gene data show CDR1 as SGHVS and CDR2 as FNYEAQ. CDR3 in amino acids: CASSHVQANTGELFF. The CDR3 region has the DNA TGTGCCAGCAGCCATGTACAGGCGAACACCGGGGAGCTGTTTTTT. Drawing the rest from reference TRBV7-6 and TRBJ2-2, the complete variable domain is GAGVSQSPRYKVTKRGQDVALRCDPISGHVSLYWYRQALGQGPEFLTYFNYEAQQDKSGLPNDRFSAERPEGSISTLTIQRTEQRDSAMYRCASSHVQANTGELFFGEGSRLTVL.

This chain's CDR3 is CASSAQGGSGNTIYF. The CDR3, as DNA: TGTGCCAGCAGTGCGCAGGGTGGGTCTGGAAACACCATATATTTT. The J gene is TRBJ1-3, the V gene TRBV6-1; possible D gene TRBD1, 5 bases. CDR1 is MNHNS and CDR2 is SASEGT in the germline V gene. With 4 bases removed from V and 1 base from J, the gap between germline ends came to 11 bases. This CDR3 has 15 residues.

V and J are TRBV4-1 and TRBJ1-6; weak D call: TRBD1 (6 bases). This CDR3 region has 15 residues. V was clipped by 1 base and J by 8 bases, with 12 bases between them. In germline, CDR1 is MGHRA, CDR2 YSYEKL. The CDR3 sequence: CASSQAGTLYSPLHF. The CDR3 DNA follows: TGCGCCAGCAGCCAAGCCGGGACACTATATTCACCCCTCCACTTT.

This CDR3 reads CASSELAGTEDTQYF. Written as DNA, the CDR3 is TGTGCCAGTAGTGAACTAGCGGGGACCGAAGATACGCAGTATTTT. The chain recombines TRBV19 with TRBJ2-3; 10 bases map to TRBD2. After removal of 5 bases from V and 5 bases from J, the junction contained 7 bases not matched to a gene. Germline V gene data show CDR1 as LNHDA and CDR2 as SQIVND (reference sequence). The CDR3 is 15 residues long.

This clone was seen a few times. This chain uses TRBV12-5 with TRBJ2-7; TRBD1 aligns across 9 bases. This CDR3 is 15 amino acids long. J lost 4 bases, V lost 0 bases, and 4 bases had no gene match. Germline V gene sequence: CDR1 LGHNT, CDR2 FRNRAP. The CDR3: CASGLVRDRGYEQYV. In nucleotides, the CDR3 is TGTGCTAGTGGTTTGGTACGCGACAGGGGGTACGAGCAGTACGTC.

This chain uses TRBV18 with TRBJ1-4, with D possibly being TRBD1 (5 bases). The V gene's germline CDR1 is KGHSH and CDR2 LQKENI. Trimming removed 4 bases from V and 4 bases from J, with 16 bases in between. The CDR3 extends over 16 amino acids. CDR3 nucleotides: TGTGCCAGCTCACTCCTAGGTGGGGCAAATAATGAAAAACTGTTTTTT. It encodes CASSLLGGANNEKLFF.

The chain joins TRBV7-8 to TRBJ2-1, with TRBD2 matching 11 bases. The V gene end was trimmed by 5 bases and the J gene end by 7 bases; junction bases not matched to a gene: 10. Germline assignment: CDR1 SGHVS and CDR2 FQNEAQ. This CDR3 has 16 residues. CDR3 sequence: CASSHRLAGGFNEQFF. DNA for the CDR3: TGTGCCAGCAGCCACAGATTAGCGGGGGGGTTTAATGAGCAGTTCTTC.